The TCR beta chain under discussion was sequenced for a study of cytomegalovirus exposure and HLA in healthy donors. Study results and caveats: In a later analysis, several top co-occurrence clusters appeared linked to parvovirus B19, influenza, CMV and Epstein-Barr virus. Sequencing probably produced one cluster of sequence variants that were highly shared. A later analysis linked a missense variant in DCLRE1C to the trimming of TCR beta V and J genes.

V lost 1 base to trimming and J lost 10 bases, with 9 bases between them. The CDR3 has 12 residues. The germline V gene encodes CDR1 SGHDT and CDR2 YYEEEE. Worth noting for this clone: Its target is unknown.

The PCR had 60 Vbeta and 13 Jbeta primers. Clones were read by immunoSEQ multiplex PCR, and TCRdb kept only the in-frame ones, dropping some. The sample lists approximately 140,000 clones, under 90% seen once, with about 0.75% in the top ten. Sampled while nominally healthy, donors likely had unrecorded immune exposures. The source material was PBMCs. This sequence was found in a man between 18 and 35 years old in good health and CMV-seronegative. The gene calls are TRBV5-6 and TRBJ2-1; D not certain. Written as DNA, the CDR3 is TGTGCCAGCAGCTTGACAGAAAACGAGCAGTTCTTC. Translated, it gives CASSLTENEQFF.